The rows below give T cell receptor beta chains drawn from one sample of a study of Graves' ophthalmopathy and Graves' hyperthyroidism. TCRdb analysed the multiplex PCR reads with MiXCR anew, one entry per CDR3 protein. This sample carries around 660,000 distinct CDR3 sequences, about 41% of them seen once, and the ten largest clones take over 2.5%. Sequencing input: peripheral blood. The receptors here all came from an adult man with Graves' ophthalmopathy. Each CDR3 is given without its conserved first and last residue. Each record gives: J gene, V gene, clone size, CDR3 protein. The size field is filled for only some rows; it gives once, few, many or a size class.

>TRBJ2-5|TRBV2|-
ASSPRTSGGSQETQY
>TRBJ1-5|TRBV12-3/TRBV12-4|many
ASSLQSRALSNQPQH
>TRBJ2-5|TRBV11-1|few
ASSLGGGTEETQY
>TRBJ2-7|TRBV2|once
ASSLAGGEEQY
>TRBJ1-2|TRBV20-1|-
SAIADRYGYT
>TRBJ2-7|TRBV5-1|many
ASSLAYGGDEQY
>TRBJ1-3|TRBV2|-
ASSDAGTPKGNTIY
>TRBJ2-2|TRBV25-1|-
ASSAEQGPGGLF
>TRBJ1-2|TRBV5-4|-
ASSPLPTLGRPKGGYT
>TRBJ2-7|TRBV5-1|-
ASSYDGIQYEQY
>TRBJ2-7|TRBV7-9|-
ASRSGRDEQY
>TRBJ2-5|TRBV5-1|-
ASWREGRETQY